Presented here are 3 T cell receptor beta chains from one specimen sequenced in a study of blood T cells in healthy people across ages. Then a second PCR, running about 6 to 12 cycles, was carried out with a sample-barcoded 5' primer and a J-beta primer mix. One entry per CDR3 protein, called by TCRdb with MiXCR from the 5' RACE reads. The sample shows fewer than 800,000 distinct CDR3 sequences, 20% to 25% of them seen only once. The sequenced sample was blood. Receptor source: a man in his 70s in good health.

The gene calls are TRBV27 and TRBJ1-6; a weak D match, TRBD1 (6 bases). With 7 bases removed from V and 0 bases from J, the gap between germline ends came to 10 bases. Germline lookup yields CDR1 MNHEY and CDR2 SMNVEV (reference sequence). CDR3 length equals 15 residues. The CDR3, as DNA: TGTGCCAGCAAGGGGGGGGGCTCCTATAATTCACCCCTCCACTTT. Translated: CASKGGGSYNSPLHF.

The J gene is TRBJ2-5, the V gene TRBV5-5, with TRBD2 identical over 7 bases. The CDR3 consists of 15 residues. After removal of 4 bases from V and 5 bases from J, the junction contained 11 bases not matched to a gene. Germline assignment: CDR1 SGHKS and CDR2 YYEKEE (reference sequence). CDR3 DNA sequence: TGTGCCAGCAGCCAACGCCAGCGGGAAGGGGAGACCCAGTACTTC. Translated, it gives CASSQRQREGETQYF.

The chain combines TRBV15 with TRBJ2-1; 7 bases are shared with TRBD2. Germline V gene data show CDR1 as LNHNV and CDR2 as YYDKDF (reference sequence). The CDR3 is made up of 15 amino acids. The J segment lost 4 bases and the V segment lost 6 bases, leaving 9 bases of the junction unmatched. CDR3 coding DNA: TGTGCCACCAGTACGAGGGCGGGAGCTTACAATGAGCAGTTCTTC. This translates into CATSTRAGAYNEQFF.